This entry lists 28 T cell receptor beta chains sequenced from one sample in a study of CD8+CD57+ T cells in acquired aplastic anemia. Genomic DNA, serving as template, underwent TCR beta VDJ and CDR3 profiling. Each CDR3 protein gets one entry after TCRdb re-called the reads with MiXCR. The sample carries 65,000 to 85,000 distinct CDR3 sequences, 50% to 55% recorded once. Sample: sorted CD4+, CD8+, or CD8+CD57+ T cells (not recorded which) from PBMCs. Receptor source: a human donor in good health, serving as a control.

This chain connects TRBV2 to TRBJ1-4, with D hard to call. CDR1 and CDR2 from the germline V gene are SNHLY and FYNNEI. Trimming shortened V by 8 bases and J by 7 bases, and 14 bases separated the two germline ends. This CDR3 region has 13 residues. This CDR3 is CASDRFEGEKLFF. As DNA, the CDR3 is TGTGCCAGCGATCGGTTCGAGGGTGAAAAACTGTTTTTT.

The CDR3: CASSPPERNNEQFF. CDR3 coding DNA: TGTGCCAGCTCACCACCGGAAAGAAACAATGAGCAGTTCTTC. V usage is TRBV18 and J usage is TRBJ2-1, with unresolved D. Germline V CDR1 and CDR2: KGHSH, LQKENI. The CDR3 is made up of 14 amino acids. V was trimmed by 0 bases and J by 5 bases, leaving 8 bases between them. The full variable domain, rest sourced from reference TRBV18 and TRBJ2-1, is NAGVMQNPRHLVRRRGQEARLRCSPMKGHSHVYWYRQLPEEGLKFMVYLQKENIIDESGMPKERFSAEFPKEGPSILRIQQVVRGDSAAYFCASSPPERNNEQFFGPGTRLTVL.

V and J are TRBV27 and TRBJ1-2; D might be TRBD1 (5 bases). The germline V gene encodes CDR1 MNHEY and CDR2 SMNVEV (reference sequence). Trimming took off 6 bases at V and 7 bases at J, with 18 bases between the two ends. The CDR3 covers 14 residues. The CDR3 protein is CASRPRGGFLGYTF. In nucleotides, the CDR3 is TGTGCCAGCAGACCCCGGGGGGGGTTTCTTGGCTACACCTTC.

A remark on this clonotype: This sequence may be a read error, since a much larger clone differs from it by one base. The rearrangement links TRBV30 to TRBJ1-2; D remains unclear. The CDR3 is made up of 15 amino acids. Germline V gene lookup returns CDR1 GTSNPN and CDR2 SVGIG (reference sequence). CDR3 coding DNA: TGTGCCCGGAGTGTAGAGAGCCTACAGTCCATTGGCTACACCTTC. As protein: CARSVESLQSIGYTF.

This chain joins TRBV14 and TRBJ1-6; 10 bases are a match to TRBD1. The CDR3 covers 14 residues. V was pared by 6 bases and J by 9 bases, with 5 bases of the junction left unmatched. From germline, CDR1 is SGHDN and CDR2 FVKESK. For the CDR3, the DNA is TGTGCCAGCAGTCGGACAGGGGGTTTTTCACCCCTCCACTTT. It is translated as CASSRTGGFSPLHF.

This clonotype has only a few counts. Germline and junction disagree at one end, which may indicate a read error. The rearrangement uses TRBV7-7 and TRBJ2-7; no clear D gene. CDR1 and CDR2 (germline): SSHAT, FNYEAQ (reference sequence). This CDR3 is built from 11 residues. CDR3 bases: TGTGCTAGCACCCGTTCCCCCCAGCAGTACTTC. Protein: CASTRSPQQYF. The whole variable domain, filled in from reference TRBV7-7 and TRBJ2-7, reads GAGVSQSPRYKVTKRGQDVTLRCDPISSHATLYWYQQALGQGPEFLTYFNYEAQPDKSGLPSDRFSAERPEGSISTLTIQRTEQRDSAMYRCASTRSPQQYFGPGTRLTVT.

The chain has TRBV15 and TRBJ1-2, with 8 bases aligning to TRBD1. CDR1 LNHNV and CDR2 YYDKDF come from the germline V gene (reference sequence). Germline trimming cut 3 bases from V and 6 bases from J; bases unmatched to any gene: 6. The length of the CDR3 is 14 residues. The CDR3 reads CATSSADRVDGYTF. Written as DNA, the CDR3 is TGTGCCACCAGCAGCGCGGACAGGGTTGATGGCTACACCTTC.

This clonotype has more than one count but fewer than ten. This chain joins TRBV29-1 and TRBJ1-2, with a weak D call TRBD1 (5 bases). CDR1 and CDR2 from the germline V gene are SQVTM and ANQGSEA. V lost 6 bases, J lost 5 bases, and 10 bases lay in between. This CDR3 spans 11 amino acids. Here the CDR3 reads CSVWTTYGYTF. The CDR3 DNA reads TGCAGCGTATGGACAACTTATGGCTACACCTTC.

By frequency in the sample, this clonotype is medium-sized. Written as DNA, the CDR3 is TGTGCCAGCAGCTTAGCCCCAGATGGCTACACCTTC. Protein product: CASSLAPDGYTF. This chain connects TRBV7-9 to TRBJ1-2; the D is unclear. The length of the CDR3 is 12 residues. Germline V CDR1 and CDR2: SEHNR, FQNEAQ (reference sequence). Trimming removed 0 bases from V and 6 bases from J, with 5 bases in between.

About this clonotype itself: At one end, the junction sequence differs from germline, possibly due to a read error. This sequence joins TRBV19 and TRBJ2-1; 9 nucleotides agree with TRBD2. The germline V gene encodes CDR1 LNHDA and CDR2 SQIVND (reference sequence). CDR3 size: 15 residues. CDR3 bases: TGTGCCGGTAGTCTAGCGGGGCCATCTTACAATGAGCAGTTCTTC. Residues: CAGSLAGPSYNEQFF.

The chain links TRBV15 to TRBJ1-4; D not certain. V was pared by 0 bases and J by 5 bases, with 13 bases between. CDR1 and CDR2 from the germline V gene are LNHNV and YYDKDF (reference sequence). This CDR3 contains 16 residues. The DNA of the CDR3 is TGTGCCACCAGCAGAGATCCGCCGGGAATCAATGAAAAACTGTTTTTT. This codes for CATSRDPPGINEKLFF. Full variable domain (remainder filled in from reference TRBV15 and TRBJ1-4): DAMVIQNPRYQVTQFGKPVTLSCSQTLNHNVMYWYQQKSSQAPKLLFHYYDKDFNNEADTPDNFQSRRPNTSFCFLDIRSPGLGDTAMYLCATSRDPPGINEKLFFGSGTQLSVL.

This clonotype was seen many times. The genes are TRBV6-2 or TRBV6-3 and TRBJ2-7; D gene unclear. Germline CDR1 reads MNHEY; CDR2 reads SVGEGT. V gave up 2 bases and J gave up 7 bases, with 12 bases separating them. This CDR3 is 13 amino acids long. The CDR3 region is CASSYAGFVEQYF. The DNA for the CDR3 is TGTGCCAGCAGTTACGCTGGGTTTGTAGAGCAGTACTTC.

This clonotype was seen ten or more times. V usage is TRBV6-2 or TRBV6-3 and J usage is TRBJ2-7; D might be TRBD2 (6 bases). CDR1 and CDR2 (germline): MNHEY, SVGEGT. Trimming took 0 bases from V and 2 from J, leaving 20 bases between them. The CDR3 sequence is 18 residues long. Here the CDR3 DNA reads TGTGCCAGCAGTTACTCGATCGGGGTAAGCGGGCTGCCCTACGAGCAGTACTTC. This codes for CASSYSIGVSGLPYEQYF.

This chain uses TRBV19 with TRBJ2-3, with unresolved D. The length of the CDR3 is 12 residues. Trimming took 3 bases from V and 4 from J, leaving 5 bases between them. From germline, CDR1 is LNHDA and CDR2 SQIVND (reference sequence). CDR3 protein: CASSIQADTQYF. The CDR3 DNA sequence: TGTGCCAGTAGTATTCAGGCAGATACGCAGTATTTT.

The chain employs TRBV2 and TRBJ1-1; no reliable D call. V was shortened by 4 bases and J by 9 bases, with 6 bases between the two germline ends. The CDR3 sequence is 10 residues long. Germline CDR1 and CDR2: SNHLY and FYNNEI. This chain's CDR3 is CASSVAQAFF. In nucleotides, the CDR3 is TGTGCCAGCAGTGTGGCGCAAGCTTTCTTT.

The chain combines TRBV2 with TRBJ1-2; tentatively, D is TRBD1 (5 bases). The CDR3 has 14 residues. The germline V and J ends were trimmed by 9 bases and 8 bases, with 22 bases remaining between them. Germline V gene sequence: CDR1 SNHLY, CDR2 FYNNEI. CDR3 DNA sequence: TGTGCCAGTGTGGGGCCCGGAAATTTCCAGGGCTACACCTTC. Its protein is CASVGPGNFQGYTF.

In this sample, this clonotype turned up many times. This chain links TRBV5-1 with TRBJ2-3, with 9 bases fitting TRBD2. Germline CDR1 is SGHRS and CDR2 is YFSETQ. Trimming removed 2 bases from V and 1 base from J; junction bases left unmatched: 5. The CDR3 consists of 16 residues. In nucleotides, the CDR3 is TGCGCCAGCAGCTTTATGGCGGGGGGGGGCACAGATACGCAGTATTTT. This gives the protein CASSFMAGGGTDTQYF.

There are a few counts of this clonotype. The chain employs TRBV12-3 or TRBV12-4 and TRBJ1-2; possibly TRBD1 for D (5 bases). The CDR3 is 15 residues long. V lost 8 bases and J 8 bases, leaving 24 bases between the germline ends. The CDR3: CASGPRQHLLVGYTF. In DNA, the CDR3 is TGTGCCAGCGGTCCTCGACAGCACCTACTGGTCGGCTACACCTTC.

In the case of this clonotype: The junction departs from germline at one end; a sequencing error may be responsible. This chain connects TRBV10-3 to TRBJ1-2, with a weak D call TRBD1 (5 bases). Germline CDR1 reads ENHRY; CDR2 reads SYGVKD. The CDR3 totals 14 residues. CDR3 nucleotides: TGTGCCATCAGTGAGTCGAGCAGGGATCAAGGCTACACCTTT. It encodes CAISESSRDQGYTF.

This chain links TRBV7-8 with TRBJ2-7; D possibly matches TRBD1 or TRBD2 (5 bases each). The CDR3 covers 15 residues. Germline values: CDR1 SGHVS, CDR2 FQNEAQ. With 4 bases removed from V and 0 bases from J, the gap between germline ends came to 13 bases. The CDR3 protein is CASSSGRSYSYEQYF. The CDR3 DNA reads TGTGCCAGCAGCTCGGGACGGTCATACTCCTACGAGCAGTACTTC.

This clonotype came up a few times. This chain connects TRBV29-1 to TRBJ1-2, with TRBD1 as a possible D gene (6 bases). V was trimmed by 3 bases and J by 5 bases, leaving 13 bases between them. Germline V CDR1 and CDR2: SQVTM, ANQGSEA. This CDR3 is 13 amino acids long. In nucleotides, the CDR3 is TGCAGCGTTGATCCTGGGGGCCATTATGGCTACACCTTC. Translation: CSVDPGGHYGYTF.

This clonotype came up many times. The CDR3 is CAISESSDVIEAFF. For the CDR3, the DNA is TGTGCCATCAGTGAGTCTTCGGATGTCATTGAAGCTTTCTTT. The chain recombines TRBV10-3 with TRBJ1-1, with D uncertain. The CDR3 is made up of 14 amino acids. Germline V lookup: CDR1 ENHRY, CDR2 SYGVKD. Deletions cut 0 bases from V and 7 bases from J, with 12 bases between.

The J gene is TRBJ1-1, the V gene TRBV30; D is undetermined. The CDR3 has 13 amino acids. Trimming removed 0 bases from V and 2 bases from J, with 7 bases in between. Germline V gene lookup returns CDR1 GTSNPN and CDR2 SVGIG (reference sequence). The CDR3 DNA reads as TGTGCCTGGAGTGTACACGTCAACACTGAAGCTTTCTTT. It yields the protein CAWSVHVNTEAFF. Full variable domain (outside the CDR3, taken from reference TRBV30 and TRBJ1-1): SQTIHQWPATLVQPVGSPLSLECTVEGTSNPNLYWYRQAAGRGLQLLFYSVGIGQISSEVPQNLSASRPQDRQFILSSKKLLLSDSGFYLCAWSVHVNTEAFFGQGTRLTVV.

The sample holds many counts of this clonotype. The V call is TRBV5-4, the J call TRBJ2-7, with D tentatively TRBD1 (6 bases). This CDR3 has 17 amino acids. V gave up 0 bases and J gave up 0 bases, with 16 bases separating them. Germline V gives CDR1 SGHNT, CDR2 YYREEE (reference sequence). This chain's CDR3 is CASSLGMAGAISYEQYF. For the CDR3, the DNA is TGTGCCAGCAGCTTGGGGATGGCAGGGGCGATCTCCTACGAGCAGTACTTC.

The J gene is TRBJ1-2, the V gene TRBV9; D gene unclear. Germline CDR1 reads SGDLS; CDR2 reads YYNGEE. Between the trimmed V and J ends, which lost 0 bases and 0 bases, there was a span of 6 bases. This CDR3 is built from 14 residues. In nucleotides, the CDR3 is TGTGCCAGCAGCGTAGATGGACCTAACTATGGCTACACCTTC. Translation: CASSVDGPNYGYTF. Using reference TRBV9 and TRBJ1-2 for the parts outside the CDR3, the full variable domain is DSGVTQTPKHLITATGQRVTLRCSPRSGDLSVYWYQQSLDQGLQFLIQYYNGEERAKGNILERFSAQQFPDLHSELNLSSLELGDSALYFCASSVDGPNYGYTFGSGTRLTVV.

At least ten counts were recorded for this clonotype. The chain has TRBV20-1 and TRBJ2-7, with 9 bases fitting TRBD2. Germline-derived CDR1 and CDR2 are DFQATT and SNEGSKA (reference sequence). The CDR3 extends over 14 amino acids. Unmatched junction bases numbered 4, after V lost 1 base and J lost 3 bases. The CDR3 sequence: CSARAAGGRYEQYF. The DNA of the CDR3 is TGCAGTGCTAGAGCGGCGGGGGGGCGCTACGAGCAGTACTTC.

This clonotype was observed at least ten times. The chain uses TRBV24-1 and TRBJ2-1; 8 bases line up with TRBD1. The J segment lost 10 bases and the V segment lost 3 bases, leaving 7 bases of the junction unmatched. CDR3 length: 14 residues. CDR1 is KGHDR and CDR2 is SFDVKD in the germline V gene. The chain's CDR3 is CATSDPRQGREQFF. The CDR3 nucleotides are TGTGCCACCAGTGATCCTCGACAGGGGCGCGAGCAGTTCTTC.

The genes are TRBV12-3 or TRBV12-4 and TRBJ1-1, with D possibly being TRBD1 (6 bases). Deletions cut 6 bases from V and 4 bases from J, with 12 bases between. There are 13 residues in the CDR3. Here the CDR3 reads CASRRTAITEAFF. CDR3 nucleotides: TGTGCCAGCAGGAGGACAGCGATCACTGAAGCTTTCTTT.